This passage covers 18 T cell receptor beta chains from one sample sequenced in a study of T cells in Graves' hyperthyroidism and ophthalmopathy. RNA transcripts provided the source from which TCR beta CDR3 regions were amplified. First-round RT-PCR of the TCR CDR3 relied on the HTBI primer set. Each CDR3 protein is one row after TCRdb ran MiXCR on the multiplex PCR reads. The data contain a few hundred thousand distinct CDR3 sequences, around 15% of them singletons. Sequenced sample: blood. The receptors were sampled from a woman aged 40 to 50 with Graves' ophthalmopathy.

This clonotype appeared a few times. The chain joins TRBV28 to TRBJ2-7; no clear D. The V gene lost 0 bases and the J gene lost 6 bases, with 6 bases spanning the gap. CDR1 and CDR2 from the germline V gene are MDHEN and SYDVKM. The length of the CDR3 is 12 residues. The CDR3 spells CASSLWLREQYF. CDR3 nucleotides: TGTGCCAGCAGTTTATGGCTCCGCGAGCAGTACTTC. The whole variable domain, filled in from reference TRBV28 and TRBJ2-7, reads DVKVTQSSRYLVKRTGEKVFLECVQDMDHENMFWYRQDPGLGLRLIYFSYDVKMKEKGDIPEGYSVSREKKERFSLILESASTNQTSMYLCASSLWLREQYFGPGTRLTVT.

This chain joins TRBV9 and TRBJ2-1, with TRBD2 identical over 8 bases. CDR1 and CDR2 from the germline V gene are SGDLS and YYNGEE. This CDR3 has 15 amino acids. The V gene end was trimmed by 2 bases and the J gene end by 8 bases; junction bases not matched to a gene: 9. CDR3 sequence (DNA): TGTGCCAGCAGCGTCTCACTAGCGGCGGATGATGAGCAGTTCTTC. It is translated as CASSVSLAADDEQFF.

CDR3 sequence reads: CATSDFSLGWTGELFF. Here the CDR3 DNA reads TGTGCCACCAGTGATTTTTCGTTAGGTTGGACCGGGGAGCTGTTTTTT. The gene calls are TRBV24-1 and TRBJ2-2; unclear D gene. Germline values: CDR1 KGHDR, CDR2 SFDVKD. The CDR3 runs to 16 residues. The germline V and J ends were trimmed by 1 base and 5 bases, with 13 bases remaining between them.

In its sample, this clonotype was seen many times. The V gene is TRBV11-3, the J gene TRBJ2-2; the D gene could be TRBD1 or TRBD2 (5 bases each). The CDR3 has 14 residues. V shed 6 bases and J shed 2 bases, with 10 bases lying between them. Germline V gives CDR1 SGHNT, CDR2 YENEEA. The CDR3 coding sequence is TGTGCCAGCAGGAGCCGGGACAACACCGGGGAGCTGTTTTTT. This sequence encodes CASRSRDNTGELFF. The whole variable domain, remainder taken from reference TRBV11-3 and TRBJ2-2, is EAGVVQSPRYKIIEKKQPVAFWCNPISGHNTLYWYLQNLGQGPELLIRYENEEAVDDSQLPKDRFSAERLKGVDSTLKIQPAELGDSAVYLCASRSRDNTGELFFGEGSRLTVL.

This clonotype came up many times. This sequence joins TRBV27 and TRBJ2-1; 9 nucleotides line up with TRBD2. Germline V gene data show CDR1 as MNHEY and CDR2 as SMNVEV (reference sequence). There are 16 residues in the CDR3. With 3 bases clipped from V and 8 bases from J, the junction kept 11 bases outside the gene matches. The chain's CDR3 is CASSFDSGGFGDEQFF. Written as DNA, the CDR3 is TGTGCCAGCAGTTTTGATAGCGGGGGTTTCGGGGATGAGCAGTTCTTC.

The CDR3 region is CSVEGRQAGELFF. The CDR3 region has the DNA TGCAGCGTTGAAGGAAGACAGGCCGGGGAGCTGTTTTTT. The gene calls are TRBV29-1 and TRBJ2-2, with D perhaps TRBD1 (6 bases). Germline CDR1 SQVTM, CDR2 ANQGSEA. The CDR3 has 13 amino acids. V shed 1 base and J shed 6 bases, with 9 bases lying between them.

V usage is TRBV4-1 and J usage is TRBJ2-1, with 13 bases fitting TRBD2. Germline V gene sequence: CDR1 MGHRA, CDR2 YSYEKL. The CDR3 sequence is 14 residues long. The V segment lost 4 bases and the J segment 14 bases; nucleotides outside the gene matches: 8. The CDR3 here is CASSLRTSGGSEFF. CDR3 DNA sequence: TGCGCCAGCAGCCTAAGGACTAGCGGGGGTTCTGAGTTCTTC.

In this sample, this clonotype turned up many times. The chain employs TRBV28 and TRBJ1-4; D is unclear. V was pared by 1 base and J by 7 bases, with 16 bases between. The CDR3 contains 16 residues. Germline V gene data show CDR1 as MDHEN and CDR2 as SYDVKM. The CDR3: CASSLSSSLRGEKLFF. CDR3 nucleotides: TGTGCCAGCAGTTTATCCTCGTCCCTTCGGGGTGAAAAACTGTTTTTT.

This clonotype came up a few times. V and J are TRBV6-5 and TRBJ2-7; 7 bases line up with TRBD2. Germline V gene lookup returns CDR1 MNHEY and CDR2 SVGAGI. The CDR3 totals 13 residues. J lost 3 bases, V lost 4 bases, and 3 bases had no gene match. The CDR3 sequence is CASSLRENYEQYF. The CDR3 DNA reads TGTGCCAGCAGTTTGCGGGAGAACTACGAGCAGTACTTC.

The V call is TRBV12-3 or TRBV12-4, the J call TRBJ2-7; D gene unclear. V was shortened by 3 bases and J by 5 bases, with 8 bases between the two germline ends. CDR3 length: 12 residues. Written as DNA, the CDR3 is TGTGCCAGCAGTTTCGACACCGACGAGCAGTACTTC. Translation gives CASSFDTDEQYF.

This clonotype occurred many times. The chain is built from TRBV29-1 and TRBJ1-1; unclear D gene. The germline CDR1 and CDR2 sequences are SQVTM and ANQGSEA. The germline V and J ends were trimmed by 3 bases and 2 bases, with 10 bases remaining between them. The CDR3 runs to 13 residues. The CDR3, as DNA: TGCAGCGTTGAGACGTGGGATAACACTGAAGCTTTCTTT. This codes for CSVETWDNTEAFF.

The V gene is TRBV19, the J gene TRBJ2-5; 10 bases map to TRBD2. J was trimmed by 5 bases and V by 4 bases; bases with no gene match: 4. Germline CDR1 LNHDA, CDR2 SQIVND (reference sequence). The CDR3 runs to 14 residues. The CDR3 DNA reads as TGTGCCAGTAGTAAGCGGGGGGGCACGGAGACCCAGTACTTC. Amino acids: CASSKRGGTETQYF.

The sample holds many counts of this clonotype. Germline and junction disagree at one end, which may indicate a read error. V gene TRBV5-1 combines with J gene TRBJ1-1; no clear D gene. Germline V gene lookup returns CDR1 SGHRS and CDR2 YFSETQ. The CDR3 sequence is 14 residues long. CDR3 amino acids: CASSLRQANPEAFF. Written as DNA, the CDR3 is TGCGCCAGCAGCTTGCGGCAGGCGAACCCTGAAGCTTTCTTT.

In its sample, this clonotype was seen a few times. Here the CDR3 reads CSARPGLEETQYF. CDR3 coding DNA: TGCAGTGCTAGACCAGGATTGGAAGAGACCCAGTACTTC. This chain uses TRBV20-1 with TRBJ2-5; D call uncertain. From germline, CDR1 is DFQATT and CDR2 SNEGSKA (reference sequence). CDR3 size: 13 residues. V was clipped by 2 bases and J by 3 bases, with 10 bases between them.

This clonotype appeared many times. The V gene is TRBV28, the J gene TRBJ2-5, with 7 bases identical to TRBD1. Trimming at V came to 5 bases and at J to 5 bases, leaving 8 bases not matched to a gene. The CDR3 length is 14 residues. The germline CDR1 and CDR2 sequences are MDHEN and SYDVKM. DNA of the CDR3: TGTGCCAGCAGTCCGACAGGGCTTTGGGAGACCCAGTACTTC. Translated, it gives CASSPTGLWETQYF. The full variable domain, with the rest looked up from reference TRBV28 and TRBJ2-5, is DVKVTQSSRYLVKRTGEKVFLECVQDMDHENMFWYRQDPGLGLRLIYFSYDVKMKEKGDIPEGYSVSREKKERFSLILESASTNQTSMYLCASSPTGLWETQYFGPGTRLLVL.

This clonotype showed up many times. J is TRBJ2-1 and V is TRBV28; D gene ambiguous. CDR3 length equals 13 residues. V was trimmed by 2 bases and J by 8 bases, leaving 10 bases between them. CDR1 MDHEN and CDR2 SYDVKM come from the germline V gene. The CDR3 loop is CASSLGSGDEQFF. The DNA of the CDR3 is TGTGCCAGCAGTTTAGGTTCGGGCGATGAGCAGTTCTTC.

Worth noting for this clonotype: A much larger clone lies one base from this, so it may be a read error. CDR3 DNA sequence: TGTGCCACCTCGACCGAGGCGAACACCATATATTTT. As protein: CATSTEANTIYF. The chain links TRBV12-3 or TRBV12-4 to TRBJ1-3; D gene unclear. This CDR3 is 12 amino acids long. V gave up 10 bases and J gave up 7 bases, with 14 bases separating them.

This clonotype turned up a few times. This chain links TRBV3-1 with TRBJ2-1; D remains unclear. The CDR3 is 18 amino acids. Trimming removed 0 bases from V and 0 bases from J, with 15 bases in between. CDR1 is LGHDT, CDR2 YNNKEL, per germline (reference sequence). Here the CDR3 DNA reads TGTGCCAGCAGCCAAGATACGCCTAGAATGATCTCCTACAATGAGCAGTTCTTC. It encodes CASSQDTPRMISYNEQFF.